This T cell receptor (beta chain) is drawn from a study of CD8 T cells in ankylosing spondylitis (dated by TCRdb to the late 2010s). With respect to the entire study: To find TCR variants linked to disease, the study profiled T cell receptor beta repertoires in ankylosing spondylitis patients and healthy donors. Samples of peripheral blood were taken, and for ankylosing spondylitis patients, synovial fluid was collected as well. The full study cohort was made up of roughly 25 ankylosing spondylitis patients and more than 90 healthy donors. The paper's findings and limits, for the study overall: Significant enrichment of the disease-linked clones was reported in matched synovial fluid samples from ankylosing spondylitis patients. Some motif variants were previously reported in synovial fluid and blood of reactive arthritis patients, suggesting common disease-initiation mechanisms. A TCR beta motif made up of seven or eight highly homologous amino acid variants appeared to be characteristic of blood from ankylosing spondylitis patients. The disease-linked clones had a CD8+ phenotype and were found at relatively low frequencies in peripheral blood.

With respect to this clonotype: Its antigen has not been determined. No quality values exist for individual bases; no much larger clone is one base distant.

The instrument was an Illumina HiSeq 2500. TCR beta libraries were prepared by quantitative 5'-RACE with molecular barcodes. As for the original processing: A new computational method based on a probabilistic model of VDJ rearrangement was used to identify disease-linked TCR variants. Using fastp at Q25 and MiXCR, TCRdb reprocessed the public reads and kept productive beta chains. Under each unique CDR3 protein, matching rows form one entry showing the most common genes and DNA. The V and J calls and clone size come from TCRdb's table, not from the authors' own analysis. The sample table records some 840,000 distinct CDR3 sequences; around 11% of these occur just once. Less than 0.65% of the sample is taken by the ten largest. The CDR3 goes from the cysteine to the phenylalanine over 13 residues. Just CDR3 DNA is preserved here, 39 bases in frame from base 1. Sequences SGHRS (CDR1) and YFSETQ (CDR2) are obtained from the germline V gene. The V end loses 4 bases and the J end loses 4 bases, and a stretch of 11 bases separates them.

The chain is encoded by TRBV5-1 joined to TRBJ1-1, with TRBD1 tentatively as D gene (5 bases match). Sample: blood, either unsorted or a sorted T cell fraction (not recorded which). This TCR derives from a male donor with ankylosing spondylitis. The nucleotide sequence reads TGCGCCAGCAGCAAAGGTAGGGGCACTGAAGCTTTCTTT. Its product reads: CASSKGRGTEAFF.